What follows are 12 T cell receptor beta chains derived from one specimen sequenced in a study of vaccination and CD4 T cells after COVID-19 (dated by TCRdb to between 2021 and 2023). Antigens of these TCRs are unknown. Receptor libraries were prepared by PCR. For sequencing, an Illumina iSeq 100 was employed. DNA from cultured CD4+ T cells was subjected to TCR sequencing with the Oncomine TCR Beta short-read assay at the Johns Hopkins FTIC core. TCRdb reanalyzed the raw reads on its own, using fastp at Q25 for trimming and MiXCR for clone calling, and kept in-frame beta chains. Identical CDR3 protein sequences are pooled into one entry, listed with their most common genes and DNA. The sample table contains about 11,000 distinct CDR3 sequences; only one count was recorded for roughly 58% of them. Clones ranked in the top ten supply approximately 10% of the sample. This specimen's treatment or condition label, per the study, means: roughly nine-day PBMC culture with coronavirus spike peptide pools or control peptides (ViraFEST assay).

Specimen: CD4+ T cells from blood, cultured in vitro. These receptors originate from a human donor who had recovered from COVID-19.

The chain has TRBV18 and TRBJ2-7, with D possibly TRBD1 on 5 matching bases. This CDR3 comprises 13 residues. With 4 bases removed from V and 0 bases from J, the gap between germline ends came to 7 bases. Germline CDR1 KGHSH, CDR2 LQKENI. CDR3 in DNA: TGTGCCAGCTCACAGGGGTCCTCCTACGAGCAGTACTTC. As protein: CASSQGSSYEQYF.

The chain employs TRBV6-1 and TRBJ2-7; no clear D gene. Between the trimmed V and J ends, which lost 8 bases and 1 base, there was a span of 3 bases. The V gene's germline CDR1 is MNHNS and CDR2 SASEGT. This CDR3 region has 10 residues. This CDR3 reads CASGSYEQYF. CDR3 nucleotides: TGTGCCAGCGGGTCCTACGAGCAGTACTTC.

The V and J genes are TRBV28 and TRBJ1-2; weak D call: TRBD1 (6 bases). Per the germline V gene, CDR1 is MDHEN and CDR2 is SYDVKM. The CDR3 has 14 amino acids. Between the trimmed V and J ends, which lost 3 bases and 2 bases, there was a span of 10 bases. CDR3: CASSFMDRNYGYTF. CDR3 coding DNA: TGTGCCAGCAGTTTTATGGACAGAAACTATGGCTACACCTTC.

This sequence joins TRBV10-3 and TRBJ1-2; 7 positions agree with TRBD1. Trimming cost V 7 bases and J 5 bases; bases outside gene matches: 7. Germline V lookup: CDR1 ENHRY, CDR2 SYGVKD. CDR3 length: 13 amino acids. The CDR3 is CAITPDRYYGYTF. CDR3 nucleotides: TGTGCCATCACTCCGGACAGGTATTATGGCTACACCTTC.

This clonotype was observed a few times. V and J are TRBV4-1 and TRBJ1-2; no firm D call. The CDR3 is 16 amino acids. CDR1 and CDR2 (germline): MGHRA, YSYEKL. Deletions cut 0 bases from V and 1 base from J, with 12 bases between. CDR3 bases: TGCGCCAGCAGCCAAGAATTAGGATACGGTAACTATGGCTACACCTTC. Translating it yields CASSQELGYGNYGYTF.

The rearrangement joins TRBV30 to TRBJ2-6; D might be TRBD1 (6 bases). Germline V CDR1 and CDR2: GTSNPN, SVGIG (reference sequence). V was trimmed by 5 bases and J by 1 base, leaving 12 bases between them. The CDR3 extends over 15 amino acids. The CDR3 is CAWSQGGSGANVLTF. CDR3 in DNA: TGTGCCTGGTCACAGGGCGGGTCTGGGGCCAACGTCCTGACTTTC.

The chain recombines TRBV20-1 with TRBJ2-5; 10 positions agree with TRBD1. V gave up 5 bases and J gave up 4 bases; unmatched junction bases: 10. The CDR3 totals 15 residues. Germline-derived CDR1 and CDR2 are DFQATT and SNEGSKA (reference sequence). The CDR3 loop reads CSADRDRGALETQYF. CDR3 coding DNA: TGCAGTGCTGACCGGGACAGGGGTGCATTAGAGACCCAGTACTTC.

J is TRBJ2-1 and V is TRBV2; D gene unclear. The CDR3 runs 15 residues. Per the germline V gene, CDR1 is SNHLY and CDR2 is FYNNEI. V was shortened by 2 bases and J by 8 bases, with 16 bases between the two germline ends. The CDR3 here is CASSESLPFGDEQFF. The CDR3 nucleotides read TGTGCCAGCAGTGAAAGTTTGCCCTTTGGGGATGAGCAGTTCTTC.

The gene calls are TRBV6-1 and TRBJ2-3; D unresolved. V was trimmed by 1 base and J by 4 bases, leaving 6 bases between them. The CDR3 extends over 13 amino acids. Germline CDR1 reads MNHNS; CDR2 reads SASEGT. CDR3 nucleotide sequence: TGTGCCAGCAGTGAAGGGATGCCAGATACGCAGTATTTT. This codes for CASSEGMPDTQYF.

V gene TRBV29-1 combines with J gene TRBJ1-1, with TRBD1 matching over 10 bases. Trimming removed 8 bases from V and 5 bases from J; junction bases left unmatched: 8. Germline V lookup: CDR1 SQVTM, CDR2 ANQGSEA. The length of the CDR3 is 13 residues. The DNA for the CDR3 is TGCAGCTCCCGGGACAGGGGTTATACTGAAGCTTTCTTT. It translates to CSSRDRGYTEAFF.

The chain employs TRBV28 and TRBJ1-2; D gene unclear. V gave up 5 bases and J gave up 6 bases, with 10 bases separating them. This CDR3 has 12 residues. Germline values: CDR1 MDHEN, CDR2 SYDVKM. The CDR3 coding sequence is TGTGCCAGCAGTCCCTGGTTTGATGGCTACACCTTC. Translation gives CASSPWFDGYTF.

The gene calls are TRBV7-2 and TRBJ1-5, with 10 bases fitting TRBD1. This CDR3 is built from 19 residues. V lost 1 base and J lost 4; bases outside the gene matches: 13. The germline V gene encodes CDR1 SGHTA and CDR2 FQGNSA. The CDR3 DNA is TGTGCCAGCAGCTTAGATAGGACAGGGGGAAGTTTTGGGAATCAGCCCCAGCATTTT. Translation: CASSLDRTGGSFGNQPQHF.